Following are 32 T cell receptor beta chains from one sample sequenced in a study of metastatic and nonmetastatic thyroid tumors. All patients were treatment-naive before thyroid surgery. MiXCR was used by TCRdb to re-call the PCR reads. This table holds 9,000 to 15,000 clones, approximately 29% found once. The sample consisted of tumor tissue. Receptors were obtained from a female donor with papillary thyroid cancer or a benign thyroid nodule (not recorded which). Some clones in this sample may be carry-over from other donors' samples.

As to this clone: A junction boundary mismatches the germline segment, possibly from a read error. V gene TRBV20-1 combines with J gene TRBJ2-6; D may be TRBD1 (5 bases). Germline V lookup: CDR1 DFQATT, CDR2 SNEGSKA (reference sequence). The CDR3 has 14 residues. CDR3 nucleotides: TGCAGTGCACCCACACAGGTTCGGGCCAACGCCCTGACTTTC. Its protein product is CSAPTQVRANALTF.

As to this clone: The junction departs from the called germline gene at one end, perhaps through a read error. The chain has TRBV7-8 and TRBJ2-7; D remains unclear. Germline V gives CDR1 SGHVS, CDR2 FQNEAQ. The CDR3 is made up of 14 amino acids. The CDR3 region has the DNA TGTGCCAGCAGCTTACTCGCAGTCTCCTACGATCAGTACTTC. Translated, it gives CASSLLAVSYDQYF.

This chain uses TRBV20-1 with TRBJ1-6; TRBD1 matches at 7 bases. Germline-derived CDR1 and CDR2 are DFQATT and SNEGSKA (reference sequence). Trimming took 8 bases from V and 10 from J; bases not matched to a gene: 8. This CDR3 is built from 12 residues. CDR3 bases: TGCAGTTTGGGACAGTGTGGCTCACCCCTCCACTTT. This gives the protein CSLGQCGSPLHF.

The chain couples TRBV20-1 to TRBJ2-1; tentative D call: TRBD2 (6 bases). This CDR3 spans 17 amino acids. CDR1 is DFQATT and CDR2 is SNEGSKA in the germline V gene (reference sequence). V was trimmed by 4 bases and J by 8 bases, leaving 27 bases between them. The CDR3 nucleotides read TGCAGTGCTACAGATTTCACCCTGAGCGGGCTGGGTGATGAGCAGTTCTTC. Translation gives CSATDFTLSGLGDEQFF.

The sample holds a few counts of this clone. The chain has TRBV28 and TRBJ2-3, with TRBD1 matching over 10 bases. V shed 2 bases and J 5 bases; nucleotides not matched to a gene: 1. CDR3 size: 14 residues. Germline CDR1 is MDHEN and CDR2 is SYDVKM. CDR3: CASSLDRGQDTQYF. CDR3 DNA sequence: TGTGCCAGCAGTTTAGACAGGGGGCAAGATACGCAGTATTTT.

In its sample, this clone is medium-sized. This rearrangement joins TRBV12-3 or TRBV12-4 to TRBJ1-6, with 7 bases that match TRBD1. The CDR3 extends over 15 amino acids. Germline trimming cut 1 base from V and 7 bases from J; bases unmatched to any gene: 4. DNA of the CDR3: TGTGCCAGCAGTTTAGTGGGGGACAGAAATTCACCCCTCCACTTT. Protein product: CASSLVGDRNSPLHF.

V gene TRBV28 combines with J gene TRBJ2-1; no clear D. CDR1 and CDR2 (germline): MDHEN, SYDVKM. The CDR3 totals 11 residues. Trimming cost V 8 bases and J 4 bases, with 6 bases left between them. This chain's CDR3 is CASLTYNEQFF. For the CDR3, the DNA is TGTGCCAGCCTTACATACAATGAGCAGTTCTTC.

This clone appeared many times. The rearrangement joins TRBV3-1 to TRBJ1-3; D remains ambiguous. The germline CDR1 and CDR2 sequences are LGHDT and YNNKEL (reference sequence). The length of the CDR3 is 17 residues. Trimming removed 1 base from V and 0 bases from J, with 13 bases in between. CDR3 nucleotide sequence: TGTGCCAGCAGCCAAGGGGTAGGACCTTACTCTGGAAACACCATATATTTT. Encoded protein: CASSQGVGPYSGNTIYF.

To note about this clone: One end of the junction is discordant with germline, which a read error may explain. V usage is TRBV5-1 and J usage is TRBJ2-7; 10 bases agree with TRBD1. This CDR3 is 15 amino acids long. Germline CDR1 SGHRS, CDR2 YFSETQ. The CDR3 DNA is TGCGCTAGCAGCTTGGCCGGGACAGGGGAGGAAGAGCAGTACTTC. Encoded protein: CASSLAGTGEEEQYF.

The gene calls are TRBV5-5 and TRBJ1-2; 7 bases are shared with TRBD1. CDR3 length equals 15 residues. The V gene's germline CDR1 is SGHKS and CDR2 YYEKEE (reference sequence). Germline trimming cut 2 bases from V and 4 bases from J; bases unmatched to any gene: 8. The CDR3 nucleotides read TGTGCCAGCAGCTTTCTCGGCAGGGGGACCTATGGCTACACCTTC. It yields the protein CASSFLGRGTYGYTF.

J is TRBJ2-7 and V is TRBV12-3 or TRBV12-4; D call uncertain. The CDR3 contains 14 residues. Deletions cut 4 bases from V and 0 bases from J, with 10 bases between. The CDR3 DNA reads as TGTGCCAGCAGTTCCATCCCCAGCTCCTACGAGCAGTACTTC. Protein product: CASSSIPSSYEQYF.

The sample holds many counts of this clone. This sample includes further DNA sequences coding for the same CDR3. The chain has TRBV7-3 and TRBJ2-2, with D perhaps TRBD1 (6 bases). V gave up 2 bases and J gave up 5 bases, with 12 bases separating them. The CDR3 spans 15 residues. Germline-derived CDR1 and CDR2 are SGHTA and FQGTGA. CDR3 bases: TGTGCCAGCAGCTTAGGGGGCCCGACGACCGGGGAGCTGTTTTTT. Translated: CASSLGGPTTGELFF.

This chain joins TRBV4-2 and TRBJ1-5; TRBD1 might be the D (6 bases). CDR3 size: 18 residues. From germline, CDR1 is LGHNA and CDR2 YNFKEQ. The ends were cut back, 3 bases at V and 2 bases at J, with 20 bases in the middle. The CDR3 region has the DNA TGTGCCAGCAGCCAGGGAAGGAGTCAGGGGCTGGGCAATCAGCCCCAGCATTTT. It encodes CASSQGRSQGLGNQPQHF.

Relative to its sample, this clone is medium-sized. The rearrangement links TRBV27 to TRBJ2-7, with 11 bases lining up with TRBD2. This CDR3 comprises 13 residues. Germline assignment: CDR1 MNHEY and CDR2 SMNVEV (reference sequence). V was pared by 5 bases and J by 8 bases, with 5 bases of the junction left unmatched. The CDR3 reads CASSAGLAEQQYF. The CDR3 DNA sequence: TGTGCCAGCAGTGCGGGACTAGCGGAGCAGCAGTACTTC.

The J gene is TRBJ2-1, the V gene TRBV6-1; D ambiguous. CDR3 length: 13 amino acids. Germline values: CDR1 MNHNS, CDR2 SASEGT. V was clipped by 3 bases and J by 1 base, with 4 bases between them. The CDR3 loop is CASSERSYNEQFF. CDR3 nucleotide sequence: TGTGCCAGCAGTGAGCGGTCCTACAATGAGCAGTTCTTC.

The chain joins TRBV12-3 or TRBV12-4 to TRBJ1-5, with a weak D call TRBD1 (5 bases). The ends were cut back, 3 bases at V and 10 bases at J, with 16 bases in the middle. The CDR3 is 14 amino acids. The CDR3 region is CASSFLDKRHPQHF. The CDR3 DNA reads TGTGCCAGCAGTTTTTTGGACAAACGACATCCCCAGCATTTT.

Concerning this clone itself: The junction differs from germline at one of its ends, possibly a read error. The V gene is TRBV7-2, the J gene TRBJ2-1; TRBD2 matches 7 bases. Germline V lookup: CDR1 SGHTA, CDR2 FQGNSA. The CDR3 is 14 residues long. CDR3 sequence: CASSLRWEGDEKFF. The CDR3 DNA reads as TGTGCCAGCAGCTTAAGGTGGGAGGGCGATGAGAAGTTCTTC.

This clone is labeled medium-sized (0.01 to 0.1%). The CDR3 protein is CASSSNLHRVHGYTF. The CDR3 DNA reads TGTGCCAGCAGCTCTAACCTCCACAGGGTTCATGGCTACACCTTC. V usage is TRBV9 and J usage is TRBJ1-2, with D possibly matching TRBD1 (6 bases). V gave up 4 bases and J gave up 6 bases, with 19 bases separating them. The CDR3 is 15 amino acids. Germline V CDR1 and CDR2: SGDLS, YYNGEE.

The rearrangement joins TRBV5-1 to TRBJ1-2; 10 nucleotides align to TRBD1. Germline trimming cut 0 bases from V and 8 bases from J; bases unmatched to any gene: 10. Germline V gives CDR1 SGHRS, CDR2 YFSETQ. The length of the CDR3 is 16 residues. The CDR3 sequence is CASSLGTGTGARGYTF. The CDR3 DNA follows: TGCGCCAGCAGCTTGGGAACAGGGACAGGGGCCCGGGGCTACACCTTC. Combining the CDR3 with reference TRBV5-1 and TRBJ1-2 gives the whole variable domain KAGVTQTPRYLIKTRGQQVTLSCSPISGHRSVSWYQQTPGQGLQFLFEYFSETQRNKGNFPGRFSGRQFSNSRSEMNVSTLELGDSALYLCASSLGTGTGARGYTFGSGTRLTVV.

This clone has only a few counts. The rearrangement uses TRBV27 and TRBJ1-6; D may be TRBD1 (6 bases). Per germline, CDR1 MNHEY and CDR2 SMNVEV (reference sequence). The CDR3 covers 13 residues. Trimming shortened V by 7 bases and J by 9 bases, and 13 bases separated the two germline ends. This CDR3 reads CASKGTRSSPLHF. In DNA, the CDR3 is TGTGCCAGCAAGGGGACACGGAGTTCACCCCTCCACTTT.

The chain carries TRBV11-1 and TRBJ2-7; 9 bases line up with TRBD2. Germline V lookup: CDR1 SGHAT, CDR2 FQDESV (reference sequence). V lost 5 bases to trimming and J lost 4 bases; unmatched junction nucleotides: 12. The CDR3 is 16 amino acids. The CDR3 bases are TGTGCCAGCAGCACCACTAGCGGGCTTGGGGGTTACGAGCAGTACTTC. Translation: CASSTTSGLGGYEQYF.

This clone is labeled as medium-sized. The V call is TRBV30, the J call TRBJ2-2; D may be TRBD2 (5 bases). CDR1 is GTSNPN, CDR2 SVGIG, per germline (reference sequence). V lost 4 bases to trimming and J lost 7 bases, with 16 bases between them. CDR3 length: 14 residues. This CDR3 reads CAWKRTPASGELFF. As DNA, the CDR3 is TGTGCCTGGAAACGGACTCCTGCGAGCGGGGAGCTGTTTTTT.

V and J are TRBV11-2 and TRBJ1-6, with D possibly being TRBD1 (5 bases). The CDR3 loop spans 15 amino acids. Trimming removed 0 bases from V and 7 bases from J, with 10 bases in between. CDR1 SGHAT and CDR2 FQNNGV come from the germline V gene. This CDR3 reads CASSLESGPNSPLHF. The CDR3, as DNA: TGTGCCAGCAGCTTAGAATCAGGGCCCAATTCACCCCTCCACTTT.

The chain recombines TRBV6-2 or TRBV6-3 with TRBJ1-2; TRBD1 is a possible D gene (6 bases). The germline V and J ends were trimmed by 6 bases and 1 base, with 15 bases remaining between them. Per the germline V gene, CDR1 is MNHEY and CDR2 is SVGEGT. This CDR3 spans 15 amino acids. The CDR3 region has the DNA TGTGCCAGCAGCCAGGCAGGGGCGAATAACTATGGCTACACCTTC. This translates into CASSQAGANNYGYTF.

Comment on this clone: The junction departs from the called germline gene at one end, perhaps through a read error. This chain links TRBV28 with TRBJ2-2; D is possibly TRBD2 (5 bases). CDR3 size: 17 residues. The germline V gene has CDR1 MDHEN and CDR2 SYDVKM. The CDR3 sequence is CASSLFCTVGYTGDLFF. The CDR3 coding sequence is TGTGCCAGCAGTTTATTCTGTACAGTGGGCTACACCGGGGATCTGTTTTTT.

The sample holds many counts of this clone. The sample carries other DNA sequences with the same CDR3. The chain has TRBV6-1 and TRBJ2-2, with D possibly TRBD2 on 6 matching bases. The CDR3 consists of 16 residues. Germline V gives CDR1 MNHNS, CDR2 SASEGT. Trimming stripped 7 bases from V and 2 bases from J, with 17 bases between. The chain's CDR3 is CASTARAGTNTGELFF. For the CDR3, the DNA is TGTGCCAGCACGGCCCGGGCGGGAACCAACACCGGGGAGCTGTTTTTT.

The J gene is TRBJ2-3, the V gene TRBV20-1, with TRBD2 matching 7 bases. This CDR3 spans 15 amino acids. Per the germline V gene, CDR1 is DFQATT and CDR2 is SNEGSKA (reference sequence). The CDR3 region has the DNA TGCAGCGAGATACTAGCGAGGACGCACACAGATACGCAGTATTTT. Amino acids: CSEILARTHTDTQYF.

Here the CDR3 DNA reads TGTGCCAGCAGCGCCCAGGGACTAGCGTTAGATAATGAGCAGTTCTTC. Translated: CASSAQGLALDNEQFF. V usage is TRBV9 and J usage is TRBJ2-1; 10 bases line up with TRBD2. Germline loops: CDR1 SGDLS, CDR2 YYNGEE. The CDR3 spans 16 residues. The V gene end was trimmed by 3 bases and the J gene end by 7 bases; junction bases not matched to a gene: 10.

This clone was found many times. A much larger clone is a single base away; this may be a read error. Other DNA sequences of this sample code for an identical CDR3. This CDR3 reads CASSRERDTQYF. The CDR3 coding sequence is TGTGCCAGCAGTAGAGAGCGTGATACGCAGTATTTT. This rearrangement joins TRBV12-3 or TRBV12-4 to TRBJ2-3; D is uncertain. V was cut by 5 bases and J by 6 bases, with 9 bases left in between. The CDR3 covers 12 residues.

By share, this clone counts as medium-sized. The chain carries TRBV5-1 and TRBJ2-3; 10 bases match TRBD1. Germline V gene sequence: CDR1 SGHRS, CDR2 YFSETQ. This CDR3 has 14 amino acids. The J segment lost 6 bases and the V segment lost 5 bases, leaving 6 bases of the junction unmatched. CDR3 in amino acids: CASRTTGGMDTQYF. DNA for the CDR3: TGCGCCAGCAGGACGACAGGGGGCATGGATACGCAGTATTTT.

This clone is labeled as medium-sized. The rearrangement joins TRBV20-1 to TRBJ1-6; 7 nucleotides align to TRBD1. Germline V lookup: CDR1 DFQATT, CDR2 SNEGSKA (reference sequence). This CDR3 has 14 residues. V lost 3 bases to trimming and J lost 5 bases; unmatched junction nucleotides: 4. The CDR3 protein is CSARPGGDNSPLHF. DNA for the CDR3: TGCAGTGCTAGGCCAGGGGGAGATAATTCACCCCTCCACTTT.

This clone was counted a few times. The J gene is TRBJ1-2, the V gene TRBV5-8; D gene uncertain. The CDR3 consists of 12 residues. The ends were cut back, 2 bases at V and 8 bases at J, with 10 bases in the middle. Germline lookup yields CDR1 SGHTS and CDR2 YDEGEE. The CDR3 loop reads CASSFNGEGYTF. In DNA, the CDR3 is TGTGCCAGCAGCTTCAACGGGGAAGGCTACACCTTC.